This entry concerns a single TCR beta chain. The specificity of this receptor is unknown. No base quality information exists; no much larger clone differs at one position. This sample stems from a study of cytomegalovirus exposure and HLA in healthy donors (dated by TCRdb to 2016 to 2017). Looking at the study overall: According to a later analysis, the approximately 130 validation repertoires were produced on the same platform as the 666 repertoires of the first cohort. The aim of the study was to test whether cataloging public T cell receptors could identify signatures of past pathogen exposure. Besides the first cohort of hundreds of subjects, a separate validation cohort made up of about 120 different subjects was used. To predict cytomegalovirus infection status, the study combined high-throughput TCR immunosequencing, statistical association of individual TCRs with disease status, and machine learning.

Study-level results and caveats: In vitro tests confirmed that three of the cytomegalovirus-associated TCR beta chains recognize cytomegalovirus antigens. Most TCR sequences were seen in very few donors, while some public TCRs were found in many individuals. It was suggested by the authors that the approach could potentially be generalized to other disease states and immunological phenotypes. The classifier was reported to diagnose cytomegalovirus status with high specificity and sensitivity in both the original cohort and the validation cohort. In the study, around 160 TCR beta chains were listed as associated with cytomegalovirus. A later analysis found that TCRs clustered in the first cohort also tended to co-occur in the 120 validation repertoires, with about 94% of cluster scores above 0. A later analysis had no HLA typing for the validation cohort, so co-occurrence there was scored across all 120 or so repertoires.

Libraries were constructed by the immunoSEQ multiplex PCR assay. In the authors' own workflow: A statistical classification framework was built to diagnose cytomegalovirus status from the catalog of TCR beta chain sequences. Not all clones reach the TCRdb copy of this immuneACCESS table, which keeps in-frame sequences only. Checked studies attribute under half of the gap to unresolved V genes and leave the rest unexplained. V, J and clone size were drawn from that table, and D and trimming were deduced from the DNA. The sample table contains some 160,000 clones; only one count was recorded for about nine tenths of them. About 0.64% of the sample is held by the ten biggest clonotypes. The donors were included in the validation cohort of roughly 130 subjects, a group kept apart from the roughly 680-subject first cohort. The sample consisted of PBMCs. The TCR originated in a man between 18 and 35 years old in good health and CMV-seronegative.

The CDR3 region: CASSTPGTGGSPLHF. DNA sequence: TGTGCCAGTAGCACCCCCGGGACAGGGGGTTCACCCCTCCACTTT. Rearrangement joined TRBV19 to TRBJ1-6; a stretch of 11 junction bases matches TRBD1. Inclusive of the bounding cysteine and phenylalanine, the CDR3 is 15 residues long. Only CDR3 DNA remains: 45 bases, in frame from the first base. From a lookup of the germline V gene (reference sequence), CDR1 and CDR2 are LNHDA and SQIVND. Clipping removes 6 bases from V and 9 bases from J, with 7 as the unmatched junction base count.